Following are 9 T cell receptor beta chains from one sample sequenced in a study of siplizumab effects on memory and regulatory T cells. Some clones are missing from TCRdb's copy, which holds only in-frame ones; the method was immunoSEQ multiplex PCR. The table has fewer than 80,000 clones, just over 90% seen once. Sequenced material: CD8+ T cells sorted from blood. These receptors all come from a human donor in good health.

This chain links TRBV6-1 with TRBJ2-7; D might be TRBD2 (6 bases). CDR1 and CDR2 from the germline V gene are MNHNS and SASEGT. This CDR3 comprises 13 residues. The V end was cut by 2 bases, the J end by 7 bases, with 12 bases between. The CDR3 reads CASSEWSAGEQYF. The DNA of the CDR3 is TGTGCCAGCAGTGAATGGAGCGCGGGGGAGCAGTACTTC.

The DNA for the CDR3 is TGTGCCAGCAGCCTCCTGACAGGGCCCGAGCAGTACTTC. As protein: CASSLLTGPEQYF. The chain is built from TRBV14 and TRBJ2-7, with TRBD1 identical over 7 bases. The CDR3 runs 13 residues. Germline trimming cut 4 bases from V and 6 bases from J; bases unmatched to any gene: 6. The germline V gene has CDR1 SGHDN and CDR2 FVKESK.

This clone was detected once. The CDR3 reads CASSLTGAGGYTF. The CDR3 region has the DNA TGTGCCAGCAGCTTGACGGGGGCGGGTGGCTACACCTTC. The rearrangement joins TRBV13 to TRBJ1-2, with D tentatively TRBD1 (6 bases). This CDR3 is 13 amino acids long. Germline assignment: CDR1 PRHDT and CDR2 FYEKMQ (reference sequence). V gave up 3 bases and J gave up 7 bases, with 12 bases separating them.

In nucleotides, the CDR3 is TGCAGCGTTGCAGGGGTTGGATACCAAGAGACCCAGTACTTC. Encoded protein: CSVAGVGYQETQYF. J is TRBJ2-5 and V is TRBV29-1, with D possibly TRBD1 on 6 matching bases. The CDR3 is made up of 14 amino acids. Trimming cost V 4 bases and J 0 bases, with 12 bases left between them. The germline gives CDR1 SQVTM, CDR2 ANQGSEA.

This chain uses TRBV6-1 with TRBJ2-3; 11 positions agree with TRBD2. The ends lost 4 bases at V and 3 bases at J; junction bases unmatched: 3. The CDR3 sequence is 15 residues long. The V gene's germline CDR1 is MNHNS and CDR2 SASEGT. CDR3 nucleotides: TGTGCCAGCAGTGGACTAGCGGGGCTGACAGATACGCAGTATTTT. Its protein product is CASSGLAGLTDTQYF.

This clone has just one count. V gene TRBV14 combines with J gene TRBJ2-7; 10 bases fit TRBD2. The V segment lost 6 bases and the J segment 5 bases; nucleotides outside the gene matches: 7. The CDR3 totals 14 residues. The germline V gene encodes CDR1 SGHDN and CDR2 FVKESK. The CDR3 DNA is TGTGCCAGCAGGTCCGGGACTAGCGTCGACGAGCAGTACTTC. Its protein product is CASRSGTSVDEQYF.

This chain uses TRBV19 with TRBJ1-6; 9 bases agree with TRBD1. The V gene end was trimmed by 9 bases and the J gene end by 11 bases; junction bases not matched to a gene: 8. CDR1 is LNHDA, CDR2 SQIVND, per germline (reference sequence). This CDR3 is built from 13 residues. DNA of the CDR3: TGTGCCAGCCGGACAGGGGAGGTTACACCCCTCCACTTT. Amino acid sequence: CASRTGEVTPLHF.

The chain carries TRBV5-5 and TRBJ1-2, with D perhaps TRBD1 (6 bases). The CDR3 sequence is 15 residues long. Between the trimmed V and J ends, which lost 0 bases and 5 bases, there was a span of 14 bases. Germline assignment: CDR1 SGHKS and CDR2 YYEKEE (reference sequence). Here the CDR3 reads CASSLEDSLSYGYTF. The CDR3 nucleotides are TGTGCCAGCAGCTTGGAGGACAGCCTTTCGTATGGCTACACCTTC.

The chain has TRBV14 and TRBJ2-7; D is perhaps TRBD2 (5 bases). The CDR3 has 12 residues. CDR1 SGHDN and CDR2 FVKESK come from the germline V gene. V lost 7 bases, J lost 3 bases, and 10 bases lay in between. The CDR3 nucleotides read TGTGCCAGCAATTTAGGGAGCTACGAGCAGTACTTC. This encodes CASNLGSYEQYF.